The 23 T cell receptor beta chains presented below share a single source sample, sequenced in a study of identical twins. TCRdb ran MiXCR on the 5' RACE reads and lists one entry per CDR3 protein. This sample yields around 250,000 distinct CDR3 sequences, of which around 8.8% are seen a single time; 2.5% to 3.5% belongs to the top ten. The same sample was also studied in work on yellow fever vaccine responses in identical twins.

The specimen sequenced was CD8+ T cells sorted from blood. The receptors come from a woman between 18 and 30 years old in good health.

Only a few counts were recorded for this clonotype. The genes are TRBV7-6 and TRBJ2-5, with D possibly TRBD2 on 5 matching bases. Germline V gene sequence: CDR1 SGHVS, CDR2 FNYEAQ. This CDR3 is built from 15 residues. The V and J ends lost 3 bases and 5 bases respectively, with 16 bases between them. The CDR3 nucleotides read TGTGCCAGCAGCTTTACTGGACTTACGGGGGAGACCCAGTACTTC. Amino acids: CASSFTGLTGETQYF.

This clonotype was detected only a few times. J is TRBJ2-5 and V is TRBV5-4; D possibly corresponds to TRBD2 (6 bases). The V end lost 0 bases, the J end lost 2 bases, and 23 bases lay between the germline ends. CDR1 and CDR2 (germline): SGHNT, YYREEE (reference sequence). This CDR3 region has 19 residues. CDR3 protein: CASSLEADKLRGFQETQYF. DNA for the CDR3: TGTGCCAGCAGCTTGGAGGCAGACAAACTGCGGGGATTTCAAGAGACCCAGTACTTC.

The rearrangement joins TRBV28 to TRBJ2-2; D remains ambiguous. CDR1 and CDR2 (germline): MDHEN, SYDVKM. The CDR3 runs to 13 residues. V was trimmed by 6 bases and J by 1 base, leaving 6 bases between them. In DNA, the CDR3 is TGTGCCAGCAGGCATCAGAACACCGGGGAGCTGTTTTTT. It encodes CASRHQNTGELFF.

The chain employs TRBV6-5 and TRBJ2-1, with TRBD2 as a possible D gene (5 bases). Per germline, CDR1 MNHEY and CDR2 SVGAGI. This CDR3 has 19 residues. Trimming cost V 3 bases and J 4 bases, with 25 bases left between them. The CDR3 reads CASSYRTLEDFRPYNEQFF. CDR3 coding DNA: TGTGCCAGCAGTTATCGGACTTTGGAGGACTTTCGACCTTACAATGAGCAGTTCTTC.

This clonotype has only a few counts. The chain couples TRBV4-3 to TRBJ2-7, with TRBD2 matching 9 bases. Losses at the gene ends were 4 bases for V and 5 bases for J; bases not matched to a gene: 6. The germline gives CDR1 LGHNA, CDR2 YSLEER. CDR3 length: 14 amino acids. The CDR3 coding sequence is TGCGCCAGCAGCCGAGGACTAGCGTCGGACGAGCAGTACTTC. This encodes CASSRGLASDEQYF.

This clonotype was counted many times. The chain carries TRBV29-1 and TRBJ2-1; TRBD2 agrees at 13 bases. V dropped 4 bases and J dropped 4; count of bases not matched to a gene: 1. This CDR3 has 14 residues. The germline CDR1 and CDR2 sequences are SQVTM and ANQGSEA. CDR3 amino acids: CSVVGLAGYNEQFF. DNA of the CDR3: TGCAGCGTTGTGGGACTAGCGGGATACAATGAGCAGTTCTTC.

V usage is TRBV27 and J usage is TRBJ2-5; possible D gene TRBD2, 6 bases. Trimming removed 3 bases at V and 4 bases at J, with 15 bases between. The CDR3 runs 15 residues. Looked up from germline, CDR1 is MNHEY and CDR2 is SMNVEV (reference sequence). CDR3 nucleotide sequence: TGTGCCAGCAGTTTCCTGGAGGGAGCGGGAGAGACCCAGTACTTC. Translated, it gives CASSFLEGAGETQYF.

This clonotype was counted at least ten times. The CDR3 nucleotides are TGCAGTGCTAGACCGAGCGGGGGCCTCTCCTACGAGCAGTACTTC. Translation: CSARPSGGLSYEQYF. This sequence joins TRBV20-1 and TRBJ2-7; 8 nucleotides agree with TRBD2. The CDR3 totals 15 residues. Germline V lookup: CDR1 DFQATT, CDR2 SNEGSKA (reference sequence). The ends lost 2 bases at V and 0 bases at J; junction bases unmatched: 6.

This clonotype was observed a handful of times. V is TRBV9 and J is TRBJ2-3, with 11 bases that match TRBD2. V lost 4 bases, J lost 0 bases, and 13 bases stayed unmatched. This CDR3 is built from 19 residues. Germline V gene lookup returns CDR1 SGDLS and CDR2 YYNGEE. CDR3 DNA: TGTGCCAGCAGCTCAAGACTAGCGGGGCCTGGACGTAGCACAGATACGCAGTATTTT. This gives the protein CASSSRLAGPGRSTDTQYF.

This clonotype occurred many times. This rearrangement joins TRBV7-9 to TRBJ2-2, with no clear D. CDR3 length: 14 amino acids. V lost 1 base and J lost 1, with 4 bases in between. The germline V gene encodes CDR1 SEHNR and CDR2 FQNEAQ (reference sequence). This chain's CDR3 is CASSLDRNTGELFF. In nucleotides, the CDR3 is TGTGCCAGCAGCTTAGACAGGAACACCGGGGAGCTGTTTTTT.

This clonotype was detected only a few times. The genes are TRBV10-3 and TRBJ2-7; the D call may be TRBD1 or TRBD2 (5 bases each). This CDR3 comprises 15 residues. The V end was cut by 3 bases, the J end by 3 bases, with 15 bases between. Germline lookup yields CDR1 ENHRY and CDR2 SYGVKD. The CDR3 DNA follows: TGTGCCATCAGTGATAGGGACGGAATTGACTACGAGCAGTACTTC. This codes for CAISDRDGIDYEQYF.

This clonotype was counted only a few times. The CDR3, as DNA: TGTGCCTGGACAGACATAGGGGGCGGCGAAGAGCAGTACTTC. It encodes CAWTDIGGGEEQYF. V gene TRBV30 combines with J gene TRBJ2-7; 7 positions match TRBD1. This CDR3 has 14 amino acids. The J segment lost 7 bases and the V segment lost 4 bases, leaving 13 bases of the junction unmatched. Germline V gene lookup returns CDR1 GTSNPN and CDR2 SVGIG (reference sequence).

The table lists this clonotype with many counts. The J gene is TRBJ2-2, the V gene TRBV29-1, with D perhaps matching TRBD2 (5 bases). From germline, CDR1 is SQVTM and CDR2 ANQGSEA. The CDR3 is 15 residues long. The germline V and J ends were trimmed by 2 bases and 5 bases, with 15 bases remaining between them. In DNA, the CDR3 is TGCAGCGTTGAAAATCCGGGGTTAGAGACCGGGGAGCTGTTTTTT. Protein sequence: CSVENPGLETGELFF.

The J gene is TRBJ2-1, the V gene TRBV12-3 or TRBV12-4; no definite D call. This CDR3 spans 11 amino acids. The V gene lost 3 bases and the J gene lost 14 bases, with 11 bases spanning the gap. CDR3 sequence: CASSFAFTKFF. The CDR3 DNA sequence: TGTGCCAGCAGTTTTGCGTTCACGAAGTTCTTC.

This clonotype occurred many times. V is TRBV4-3 and J is TRBJ2-1, with D perhaps matching TRBD1 or TRBD2 (5 bases each). The V end lost 3 bases, the J end lost 12 bases, and 21 bases lay between the germline ends. The CDR3 loop spans 15 amino acids. Germline V CDR1 and CDR2: LGHNA, YSLEER. The CDR3 DNA follows: TGCGCCAGCAGCCATGAGCCCTCGGGGCACCCATGGCAGTTCTTC. It translates to CASSHEPSGHPWQFF.

CDR3 in DNA: TGTGCCATCAGTGAGGCCGCGACAGGGACTGGAGATACGCAGTATTTT. Translating it yields CAISEAATGTGDTQYF. The V call is TRBV10-3, the J call TRBJ2-3; possible D gene TRBD1, 7 bases. CDR3 length: 16 residues. Germline CDR1 and CDR2: ENHRY and SYGVKD. V lost 2 bases to trimming and J lost 5 bases, with 17 bases between them.

The chain uses TRBV3-1 and TRBJ1-1; D is undetermined. Trimming pared 1 base from V and 6 bases from J, leaving 9 bases between. Germline CDR1 LGHDT, CDR2 YNNKEL (reference sequence). The length of the CDR3 is 13 residues. CDR3 bases: TGTGCCAGCAGCCAAGTCGGATTACCTGAAGCTTTCTTT. Protein product: CASSQVGLPEAFF.

This clonotype was picked up many times. The V call is TRBV20-1, the J call TRBJ2-1; the match to TRBD1 covers 11 bases. In germline, CDR1 is DFQATT, CDR2 SNEGSKA (reference sequence). The CDR3 has 16 amino acids. Losses at the gene ends were 0 bases for V and 6 bases for J; bases not matched to a gene: 7. CDR3: CSARDPTGTGGNEQFF. The DNA for the CDR3 is TGCAGTGCTAGAGATCCTACCGGGACAGGGGGCAATGAGCAGTTCTTC.

This clonotype came up many times. The chain combines TRBV11-1 with TRBJ2-1, with 10 bases fitting TRBD1. J was trimmed by 0 bases and V by 3 bases; bases with no gene match: 11. The CDR3 is 19 amino acids. CDR1 SGHAT and CDR2 FQDESV come from the germline V gene (reference sequence). Here the CDR3 reads CASSFSGTGVPSSYNEQFF. The CDR3, as DNA: TGTGCCAGCAGCTTTTCCGGGACAGGGGTCCCGAGCTCCTACAATGAGCAGTTCTTC.

This clonotype has more than one count but fewer than ten. J is TRBJ2-1 and V is TRBV6-2 or TRBV6-3, with D unclear. CDR3 length equals 14 residues. V was trimmed by 7 bases and J by 0 bases, leaving 10 bases between them. Germline V gene lookup returns CDR1 MNHEY and CDR2 SVGEGT. CDR3 nucleotide sequence: TGTGCCAGCACCTCCCCGAGCTCCTACAATGAGCAGTTCTTC. Its protein product is CASTSPSSYNEQFF.

This clonotype has just a few counts. The chain employs TRBV4-1 and TRBJ1-2, with D hard to call. The ends were cut back, 4 bases at V and 4 bases at J, with 10 bases in the middle. Looked up from germline, CDR1 is MGHRA and CDR2 is YSYEKL. This CDR3 has 13 residues. CDR3 region: CASSLTGSYGYTF. In DNA, the CDR3 is TGCGCCAGCAGCCTAACTGGGTCCTATGGCTACACCTTC.

This clonotype has a handful of counts. The chain couples TRBV12-3 or TRBV12-4 to TRBJ2-6; the D is unclear. CDR3 size: 14 residues. V lost 7 bases to trimming and J lost 3 bases, with 10 bases between them. DNA for the CDR3: TGTGCCAGCATGCTTGGGTTTGGGGCCAACGTCCTGACTTTC. Protein: CASMLGFGANVLTF.

The chain uses TRBV20-1 and TRBJ2-7, with D perhaps matching TRBD2 (6 bases). Germline V gene lookup returns CDR1 DFQATT and CDR2 SNEGSKA (reference sequence). This CDR3 region has 13 residues. V shed 8 bases and J shed 0 bases, with 14 bases lying between them. The CDR3 loop is CSTRTTGSYEQYF. The CDR3 DNA reads as TGCAGTACCCGGACTACCGGCTCCTACGAGCAGTACTTC.